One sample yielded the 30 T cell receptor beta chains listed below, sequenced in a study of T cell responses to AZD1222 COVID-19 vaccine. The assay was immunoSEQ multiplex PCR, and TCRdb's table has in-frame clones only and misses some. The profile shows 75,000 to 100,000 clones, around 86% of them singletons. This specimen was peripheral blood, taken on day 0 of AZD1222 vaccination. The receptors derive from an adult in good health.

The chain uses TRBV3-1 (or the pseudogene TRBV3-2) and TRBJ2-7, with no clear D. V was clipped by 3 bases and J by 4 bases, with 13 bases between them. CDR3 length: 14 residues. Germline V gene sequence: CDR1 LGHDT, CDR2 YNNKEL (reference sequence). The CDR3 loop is CASSQPPLWYEQYF. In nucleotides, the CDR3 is TGTGCCAGCAGCCAGCCCCCGCTTTGGTACGAGCAGTACTTC.

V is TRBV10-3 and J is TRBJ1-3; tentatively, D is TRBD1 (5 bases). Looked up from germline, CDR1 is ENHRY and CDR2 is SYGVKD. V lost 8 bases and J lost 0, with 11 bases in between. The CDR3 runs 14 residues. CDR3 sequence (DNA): TGTGCCATCCGGGGGAGGGCCTCTGGAAACACCATATATTTT. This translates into CAIRGRASGNTIYF.

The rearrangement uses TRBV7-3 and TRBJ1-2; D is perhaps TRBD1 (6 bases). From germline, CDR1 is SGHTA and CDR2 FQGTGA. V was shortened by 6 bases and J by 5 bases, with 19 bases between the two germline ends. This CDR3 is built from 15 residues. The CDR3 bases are TGTGCCAGCAGACCAACGGCGGGAGGGGGATATGGCTACACCTTC. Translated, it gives CASRPTAGGGYGYTF.

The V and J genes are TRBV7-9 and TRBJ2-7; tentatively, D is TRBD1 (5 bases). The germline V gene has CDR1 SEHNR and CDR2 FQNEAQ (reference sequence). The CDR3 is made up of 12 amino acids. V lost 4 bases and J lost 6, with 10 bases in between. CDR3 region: CASSSPGSEQYF. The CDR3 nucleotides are TGTGCCAGCAGCTCACCAGGGTCCGAGCAGTACTTC.

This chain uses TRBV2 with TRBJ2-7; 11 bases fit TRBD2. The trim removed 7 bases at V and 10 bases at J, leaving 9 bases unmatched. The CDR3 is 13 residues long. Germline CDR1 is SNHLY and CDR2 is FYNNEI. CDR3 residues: CASIGTSGSHQYF. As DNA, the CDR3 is TGTGCCAGCATCGGAACTAGCGGGAGTCATCAGTACTTC.

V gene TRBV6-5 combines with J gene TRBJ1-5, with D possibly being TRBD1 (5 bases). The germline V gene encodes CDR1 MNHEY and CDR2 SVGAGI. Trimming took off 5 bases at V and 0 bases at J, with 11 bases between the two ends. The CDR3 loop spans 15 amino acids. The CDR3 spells CASSIQVNSNQPQHF. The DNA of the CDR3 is TGTGCCAGCAGTATACAGGTTAATAGCAATCAGCCCCAGCATTTT.

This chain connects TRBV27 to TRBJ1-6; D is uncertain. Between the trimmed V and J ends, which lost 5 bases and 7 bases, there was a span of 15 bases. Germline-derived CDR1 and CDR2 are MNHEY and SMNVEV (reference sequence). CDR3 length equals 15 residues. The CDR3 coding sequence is TGTGCCAGCAGTGCCCAAGGAGGGATCAATTCACCCCTCCACTTT. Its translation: CASSAQGGINSPLHF.

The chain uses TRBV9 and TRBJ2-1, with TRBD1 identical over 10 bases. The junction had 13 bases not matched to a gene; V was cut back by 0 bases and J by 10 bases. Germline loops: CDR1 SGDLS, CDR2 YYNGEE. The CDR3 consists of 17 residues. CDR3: CASSVGGAGTGDMEQFF. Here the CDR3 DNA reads TGTGCCAGCAGCGTAGGGGGAGCCGGGACAGGGGACATGGAGCAGTTCTTC.

The CDR3 loop reads CASSPRPAQSTDTQYF. The CDR3 nucleotides are TGTGCCAGCAGCCCTCGACCTGCCCAATCCACAGATACGCAGTATTTT. The rearrangement links TRBV7-6 to TRBJ2-3; D is undetermined. The CDR3 length is 16 residues. Germline V gene lookup returns CDR1 SGHVS and CDR2 FNYEAQ. With 5 bases removed from V and 2 bases from J, the gap between germline ends came to 17 bases.

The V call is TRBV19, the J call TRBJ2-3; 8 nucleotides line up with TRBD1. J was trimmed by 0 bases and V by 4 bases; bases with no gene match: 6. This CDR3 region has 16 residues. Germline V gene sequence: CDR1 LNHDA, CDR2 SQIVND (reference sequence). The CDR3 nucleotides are TGTGCCAGTAGTACACAGGGGGTCACTAGCACAGATACGCAGTATTTT. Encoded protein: CASSTQGVTSTDTQYF.

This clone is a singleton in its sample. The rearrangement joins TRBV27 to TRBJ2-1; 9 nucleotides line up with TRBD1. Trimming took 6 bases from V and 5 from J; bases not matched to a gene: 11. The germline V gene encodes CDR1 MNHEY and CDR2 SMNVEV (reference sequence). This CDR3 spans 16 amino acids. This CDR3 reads CASRTAPGQGNNEQFF. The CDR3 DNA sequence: TGTGCCAGCAGAACTGCTCCGGGACAGGGTAACAATGAGCAGTTCTTC.

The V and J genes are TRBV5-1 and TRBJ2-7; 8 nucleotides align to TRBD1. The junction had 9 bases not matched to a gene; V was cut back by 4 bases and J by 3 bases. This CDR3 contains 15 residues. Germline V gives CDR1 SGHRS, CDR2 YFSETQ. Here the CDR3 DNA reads TGCGCCAGCAGCGTAGGACAGGGTTTACGCTACGAGCAGTACTTC. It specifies CASSVGQGLRYEQYF.

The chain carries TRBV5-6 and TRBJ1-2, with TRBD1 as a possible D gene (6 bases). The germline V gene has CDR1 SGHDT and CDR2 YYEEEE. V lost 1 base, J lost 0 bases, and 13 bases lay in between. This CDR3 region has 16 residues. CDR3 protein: CASSLRGDGSNYGYTF. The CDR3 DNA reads TGTGCCAGCAGCTTGAGGGGGGACGGTTCTAACTATGGCTACACCTTC. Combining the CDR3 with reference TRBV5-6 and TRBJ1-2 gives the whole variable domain DAGVTQSPTHLIKTRGQQVTLRCSPKSGHDTVSWYQQALGQGPQFIFQYYEEEERQRGNFPDRFSGHQFPNYSSELNVNALLLGDSALYLCASSLRGDGSNYGYTFGSGTRLTVV.

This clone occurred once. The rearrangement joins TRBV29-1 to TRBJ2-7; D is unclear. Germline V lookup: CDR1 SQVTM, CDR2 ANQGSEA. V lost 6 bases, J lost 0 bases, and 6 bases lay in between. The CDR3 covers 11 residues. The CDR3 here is CSVRISYEQYF. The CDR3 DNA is TGCAGCGTGCGAATCTCCTACGAGCAGTACTTC.

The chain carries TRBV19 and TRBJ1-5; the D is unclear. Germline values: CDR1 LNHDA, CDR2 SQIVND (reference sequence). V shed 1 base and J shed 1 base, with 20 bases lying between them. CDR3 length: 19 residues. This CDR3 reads CASSIVGLRVGGSNQPQHF. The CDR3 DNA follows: TGTGCCAGTAGTATAGTAGGCCTGAGGGTGGGAGGGAGCAATCAGCCCCAGCATTTT.

Here the CDR3 reads CASSQTTSSYEQYF. CDR3 sequence (DNA): TGTGCCAGCAGCCAAACTACGAGCTCCTACGAGCAGTACTTC. The rearrangement uses TRBV14 and TRBJ2-7, with D unclear. This CDR3 is 14 amino acids long. V was clipped by 2 bases and J by 0 bases, with 8 bases between them. Germline V gene sequence: CDR1 SGHDN, CDR2 FVKESK.

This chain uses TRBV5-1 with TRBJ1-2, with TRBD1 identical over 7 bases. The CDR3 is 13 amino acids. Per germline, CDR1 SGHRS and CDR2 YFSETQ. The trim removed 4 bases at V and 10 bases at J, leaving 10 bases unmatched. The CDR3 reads CASSPGTAAYYTF. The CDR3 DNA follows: TGCGCCAGCAGCCCCGGGACAGCGGCTTACTACACCTTC. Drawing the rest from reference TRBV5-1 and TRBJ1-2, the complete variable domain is KAGVTQTPRYLIKTRGQQVTLSCSPISGHRSVSWYQQTPGQGLQFLFEYFSETQRNKGNFPGRFSGRQFSNSRSEMNVSTLELGDSALYLCASSPGTAAYYTFGSGTRLTVV.

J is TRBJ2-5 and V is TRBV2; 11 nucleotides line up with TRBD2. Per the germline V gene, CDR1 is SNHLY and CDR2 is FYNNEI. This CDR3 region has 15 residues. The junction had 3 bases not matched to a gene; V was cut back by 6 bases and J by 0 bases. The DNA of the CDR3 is TGTGCCAGCAGCGGGACTAGCGGCTACCAAGAGACCCAGTACTTC. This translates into CASSGTSGYQETQYF.

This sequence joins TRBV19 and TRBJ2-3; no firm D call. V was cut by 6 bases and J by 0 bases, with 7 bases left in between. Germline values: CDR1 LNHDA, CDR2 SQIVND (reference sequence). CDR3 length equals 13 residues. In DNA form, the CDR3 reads TGTGCCAGTAGACGGACGAGCACAGATACGCAGTATTTT. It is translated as CASRRTSTDTQYF. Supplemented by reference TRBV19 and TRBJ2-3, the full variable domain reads DGGITQSPKYLFRKEGQNVTLSCEQNLNHDAMYWYRQDPGQGLRLIYYSQIVNDFQKGDIAEGYSVSREKKESFPLTVTSAQKNPTAFYLCASRRTSTDTQYFGPGTRLTVL.

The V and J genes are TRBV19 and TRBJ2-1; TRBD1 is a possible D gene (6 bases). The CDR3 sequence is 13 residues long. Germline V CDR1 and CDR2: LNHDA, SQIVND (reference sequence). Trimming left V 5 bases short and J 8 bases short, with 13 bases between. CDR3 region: CASSVQGRDEQFF. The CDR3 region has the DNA TGTGCCAGTAGTGTACAGGGTAGGGATGAGCAGTTCTTC.

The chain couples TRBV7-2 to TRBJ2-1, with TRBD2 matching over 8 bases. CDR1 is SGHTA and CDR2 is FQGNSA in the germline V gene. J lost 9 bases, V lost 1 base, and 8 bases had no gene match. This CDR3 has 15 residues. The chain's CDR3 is CASSLEASGRGEQFF. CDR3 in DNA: TGTGCCAGCAGCTTAGAGGCTAGCGGGCGGGGTGAGCAGTTCTTC.

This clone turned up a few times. CDR3 in DNA: TGTGCCAGCAGTTCCGGGACAGGGGGTGCGGCTGGCTACACCTTC. Translating it yields CASSSGTGGAAGYTF. The rearrangement uses TRBV6-2 or TRBV6-3 and TRBJ1-2, with 11 bases identical to TRBD1. The J segment lost 7 bases and the V segment lost 4 bases, leaving 8 bases of the junction unmatched. The CDR3 extends over 15 amino acids. Germline loops: CDR1 MNHEY, CDR2 SVGEGT.

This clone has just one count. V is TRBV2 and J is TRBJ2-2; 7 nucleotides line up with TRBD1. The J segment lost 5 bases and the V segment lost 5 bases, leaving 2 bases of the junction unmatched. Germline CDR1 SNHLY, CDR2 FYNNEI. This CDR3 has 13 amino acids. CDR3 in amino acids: CASSRQGTGELFF. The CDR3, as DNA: TGTGCCAGCAGTCGACAGGGTACCGGGGAGCTGTTTTTT. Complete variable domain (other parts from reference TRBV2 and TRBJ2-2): EPEVTQTPSHQVTQMGQEVILRCVPISNHLYFYWYRQILGQKVEFLVSFYNNEISEKSEIFDDQFSVERPDGSNFTLKIRSTKLEDSAMYFCASSRQGTGELFFGEGSRLTVL.

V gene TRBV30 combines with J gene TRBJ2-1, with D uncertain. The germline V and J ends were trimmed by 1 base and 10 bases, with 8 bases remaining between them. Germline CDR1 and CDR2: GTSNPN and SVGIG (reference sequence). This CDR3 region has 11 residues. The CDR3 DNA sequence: TGTGCCTGGAGTGATTGGCAAGAGCAGTTCTTC. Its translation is CAWSDWQEQFF.

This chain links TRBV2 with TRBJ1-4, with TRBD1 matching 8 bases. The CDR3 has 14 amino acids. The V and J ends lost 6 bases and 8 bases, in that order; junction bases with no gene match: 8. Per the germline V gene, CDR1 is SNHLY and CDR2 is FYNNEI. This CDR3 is CASRVGTGGEKLFF. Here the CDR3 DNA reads TGTGCCAGCAGGGTAGGCACAGGGGGGGAAAAACTGTTTTTT.

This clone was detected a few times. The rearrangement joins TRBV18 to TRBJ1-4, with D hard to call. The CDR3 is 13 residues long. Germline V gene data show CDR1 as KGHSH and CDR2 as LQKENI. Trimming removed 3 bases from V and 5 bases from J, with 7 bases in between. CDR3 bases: TGTGCCAGCTCACCTCCTCCAAATGAAAAACTGTTTTTT. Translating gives CASSPPPNEKLFF.

The CDR3 reads CASSFTGKAGNTIYF. The CDR3 DNA reads as TGTGCCAGCAGCTTTACAGGGAAAGCTGGAAACACCATATATTTT. The chain recombines TRBV7-2 with TRBJ1-3; perhaps TRBD1 as D (6 bases). Between the trimmed V and J ends, which lost 3 bases and 2 bases, there was a span of 11 bases. The V gene's germline CDR1 is SGHTA and CDR2 FQGNSA. The CDR3 contains 15 residues.

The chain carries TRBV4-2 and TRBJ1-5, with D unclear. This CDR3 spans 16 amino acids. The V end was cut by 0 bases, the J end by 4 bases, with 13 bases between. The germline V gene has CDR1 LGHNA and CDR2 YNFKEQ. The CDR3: CASSQDSARLNQPQHF. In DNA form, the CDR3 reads TGTGCCAGCAGCCAAGATTCTGCCAGACTGAATCAGCCCCAGCATTTT.

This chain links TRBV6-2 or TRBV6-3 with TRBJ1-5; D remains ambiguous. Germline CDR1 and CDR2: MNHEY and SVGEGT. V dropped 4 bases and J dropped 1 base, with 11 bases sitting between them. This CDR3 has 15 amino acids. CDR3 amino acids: CASSSTQTSNQPQHF. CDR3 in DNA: TGTGCCAGCAGTTCCACCCAGACCAGCAATCAGCCCCAGCATTTT.

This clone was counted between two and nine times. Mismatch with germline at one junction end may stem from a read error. The DNA of the CDR3 is TGTGCTAGCAGCCCCCCGGATGTGGTAGCGAACACCGGGGAGCTGTTTTTT. It codes for CASSPPDVVANTGELFF. J is TRBJ2-2 and V is TRBV7-7; no definite D call. The CDR3 is made up of 17 amino acids. Per germline, CDR1 SSHAT and CDR2 FNYEAQ (reference sequence).